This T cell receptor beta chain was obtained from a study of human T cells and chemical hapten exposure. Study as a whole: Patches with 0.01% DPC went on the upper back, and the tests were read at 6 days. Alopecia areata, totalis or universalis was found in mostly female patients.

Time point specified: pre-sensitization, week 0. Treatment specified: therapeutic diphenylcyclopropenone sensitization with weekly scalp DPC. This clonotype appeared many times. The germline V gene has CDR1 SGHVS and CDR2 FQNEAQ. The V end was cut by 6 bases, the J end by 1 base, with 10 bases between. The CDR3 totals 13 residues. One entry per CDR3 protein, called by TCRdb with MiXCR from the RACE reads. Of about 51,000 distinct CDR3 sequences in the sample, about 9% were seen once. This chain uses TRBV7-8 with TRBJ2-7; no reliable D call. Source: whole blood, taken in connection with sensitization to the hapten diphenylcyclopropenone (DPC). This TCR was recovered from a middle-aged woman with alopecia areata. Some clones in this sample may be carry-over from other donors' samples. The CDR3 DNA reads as TGTGCCAGCAGAGACGGTATTTCCTACGAGCAGTACTTC. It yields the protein CASRDGISYEQYF.